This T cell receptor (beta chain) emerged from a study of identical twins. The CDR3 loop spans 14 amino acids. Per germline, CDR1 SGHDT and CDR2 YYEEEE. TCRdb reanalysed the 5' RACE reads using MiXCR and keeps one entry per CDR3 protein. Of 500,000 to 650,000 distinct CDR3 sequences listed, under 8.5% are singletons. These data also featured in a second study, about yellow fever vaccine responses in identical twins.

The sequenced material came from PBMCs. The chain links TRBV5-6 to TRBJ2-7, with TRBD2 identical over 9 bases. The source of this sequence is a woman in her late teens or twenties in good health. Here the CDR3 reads CASRTATSGYEKYV. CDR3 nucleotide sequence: TGTGCCAGCAGGACCGCGACTAGCGGATACGAGAAGTACGTC.